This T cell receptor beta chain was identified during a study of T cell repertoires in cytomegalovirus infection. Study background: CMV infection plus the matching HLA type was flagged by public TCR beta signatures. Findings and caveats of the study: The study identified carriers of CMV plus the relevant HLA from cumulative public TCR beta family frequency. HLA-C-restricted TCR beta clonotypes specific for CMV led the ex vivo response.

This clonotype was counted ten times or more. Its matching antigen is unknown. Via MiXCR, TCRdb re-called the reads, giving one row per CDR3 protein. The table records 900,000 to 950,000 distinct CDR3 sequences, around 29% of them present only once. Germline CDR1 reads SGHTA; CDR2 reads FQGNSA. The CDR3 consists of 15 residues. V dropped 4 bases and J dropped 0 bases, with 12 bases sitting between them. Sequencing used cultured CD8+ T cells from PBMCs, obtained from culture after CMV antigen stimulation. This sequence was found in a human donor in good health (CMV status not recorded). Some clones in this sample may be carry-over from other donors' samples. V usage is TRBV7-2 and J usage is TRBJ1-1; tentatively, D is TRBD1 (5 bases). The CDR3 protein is CASSYKAGVNTEAFF. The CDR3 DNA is TGTGCCAGCAGCTATAAAGCGGGGGTGAACACTGAAGCTTTCTTT.